These T cell receptor beta chains were read from a single sample in a study of cytomegalovirus exposure and HLA in healthy donors. Measured with immunoSEQ multiplex PCR; TCRdb has only the in-frame clones, and not every one. The sample shows 150,000 to 180,000 clones, 80% of them seen only once. Source material: PBMCs. The receptor source for this set is a woman aged 40 to 50 in good health and CMV-seropositive. The CDR3 runs from the conserved cysteine through the conserved F or W. D genes are given only for firm matches. Where a row states a size, it is once, few, many or the class of an expanded clone; other rows omit it.

size | J | D | V | DNA | CDR3
NA | TRBJ1-1 | TRBD1 | TRBV14 | TGTGCCAGCAGCCCACAGGGGGCGTTAGGCACTGAAGCTTTCTTT | CASSPQGALGTEAFF
NA | TRBJ2-1 | TRBD2 | TRBV6-4 | TGTGCCAGCAGTGAACGCAGGCCGGGGGGTGAGCAGTTCTTC | CASSERRPGGEQFF
few | TRBJ1-1 | TRBD1 | TRBV5-1 | TGCGCCAGCAGCTTTGACAGGGGGCGAATGAACACTGAAGCTTTCTTT | CASSFDRGRMNTEAFF
NA | TRBJ1-4 | TRBD1 | TRBV4-1 | TGCGCCAGCAGCCCAGGCCAGGGGGCTGGTGAAAAACTGTTTTTT | CASSPGQGAGEKLFF
NA | TRBJ2-1 | NA | TRBV27 | TGTGCCAGCAGTTTAGATAGCGGATACTACAATGAGCAGTTCTTC | CASSLDSGYYNEQFF
NA | TRBJ2-2 | NA | TRBV10-1 | TGCGCCAGCAGTAGTCAGAATACAGGGTTCTCCGGGGAGCTGTTTTTT | CASSSQNTGFSGELFF
NA | TRBJ1-1 | NA | TRBV5-1 | TGCGCCAGCAGCTTGAGCGGTAAGACTCAAGCTTTCTTT | CASSLSGKTQAFF
NA | TRBJ2-5 | TRBD1 | TRBV11-1 | TGTGCCAGCAGCCAAAACAGGGGCCCAAACGGGGAGACCCAGTACTTC | CASSQNRGPNGETQYF
NA | TRBJ1-4 | NA | TRBV30 | TGTGCCTGGAGTGTACGGGGGTACGGCGAAAAACTGTTTTTT | CAWSVRGYGEKLFF
once | TRBJ2-5 | TRBD2 | TRBV9 | TGTGCCAGCAGCGTAGGATCTAGCGGGAGGGTGGAGACCCAGTACTTC | CASSVGSSGRVETQYF
once | TRBJ1-2 | NA | TRBV5-6 | TGTGCCAGCAGCTTGGGGGGCTACTATGGCTACACCTTC | CASSLGGYYGYTF
NA | TRBJ2-7 | TRBD1 | TRBV10-3 | TGTGCCATCAGTGAGAGGGGGCGTCGTGACGAGCAGTACTTC | CAISERGRRDEQYF
NA | TRBJ2-1 | NA | TRBV9 | TGTGCCAGCAGCGCGGGTTTTCAAGATGAGCAGTTCTTC | CASSAGFQDEQFF
NA | TRBJ2-7 | NA | TRBV5-1 | TGCGCCAGCAGCTTGGAGGCAGGGTATGTCTACGAGCAGTACTTC | CASSLEAGYVYEQYF
NA | TRBJ2-1 | TRBD2 | TRBV29-1 | TGCAGCGTTGTGGGACTAGCGGGCCTCTACAATGAGCAGTTCTTC | CSVVGLAGLYNEQFF
NA | TRBJ1-5 | TRBD1 | TRBV15 | TGTGCCACCAGCAGAGATCCAACCGGGACAGGAGGCGATCAGCCCCAGCATTTT | CATSRDPTGTGGDQPQHF
NA | TRBJ1-2 | NA | TRBV30 | TGTGCCTGGAGTGTGGAGTCCGACCGCTATGGCTACACCTTC | CAWSVESDRYGYTF
NA | TRBJ1-5 | NA | TRBV18 | TGTGCCAGCTCACCGGGACTCAATCAGCCCCAGCATTTT | CASSPGLNQPQHF
NA | TRBJ1-1 | NA | TRBV6-1 | TGTGCCAGCAGTGAACCACTAATACGTGAAGCTTTCTTT | CASSEPLIREAFF
NA | TRBJ2-7 | NA | TRBV11-1 | TGTGCCACTGCCGGGTTGGGGAGCACCGGCGAGCAGTACTTC | CATAGLGSTGEQYF
NA | TRBJ1-1 | NA | TRBV28 | TGTGCCAGCAGTTTCCAGATTCTAGCTTTCTTT | CASSFQILAFF
NA | TRBJ2-1 | TRBD2 | TRBV27 | TGTGCCAGCAGTATCCAGACTAGCGGGAGCCACAATGAGCAGTTCTTC | CASSIQTSGSHNEQFF
NA | TRBJ2-7 | NA | TRBV9 | TGTGCCAGCAGCCCACGGACAGCCAACGGCGAGCAGTACTTC | CASSPRTANGEQYF
NA | TRBJ1-1 | NA | TRBV11-2 | TGTGCCAGCATCTTCAGGGAGGGCACTGAAGCTTTCTTT | CASIFREGTEAFF
few | TRBJ2-2 | NA | TRBV4-3 | TGCGCCAGCAGCATCTCGAACACCGGGGAGCTGTTTTTT | CASSISNTGELFF
NA | TRBJ1-5 | NA | TRBV7-9 | TGTGCCAGCAGCCATCCAGGGGCTAATCAGCCCCAGCATTTT | CASSHPGANQPQHF
NA | TRBJ2-1 | NA | TRBV29-1 | TGCAGCGTCCCGGGACTCCAGAATGAGCAGTTCTTC | CSVPGLQNEQFF
NA | TRBJ1-1 | NA | TRBV19 | TGTGCCAGTAGTCCCTCGTTGAACACTGAAGCTTTCTTT | CASSPSLNTEAFF
few | TRBJ1-1 | NA | TRBV7-3 | TGTGCCAGCAGCCTGACAGTGAACACTGAAGCTTTCTTT | CASSLTVNTEAFF
NA | TRBJ2-2 | TRBD2 | TRBV7-2 | TGTGCCAGCAGCTTAGCGATGGTAGCGGGAGCCCTGACCCCCGGGGAGCTGTTTTTT | CASSLAMVAGALTPGELFF
NA | TRBJ1-5 | TRBD1 | TRBV6-5 | TGTGCCAGCAGTTGGGACAGTCTGCAGCCCCAGCATTTT | CASSWDSLQPQHF
NA | TRBJ2-7 | NA | TRBV27 | TGTGCCAGCAGTTTAAAAGCGGGCCCCTACGAGCAGTACTTC | CASSLKAGPYEQYF
NA | TRBJ1-1 | TRBD1 | TRBV5-1 | TGCGCCAGCAGCTCGGGACAGGGGGCTAACACTGAAGCTTTCTTT | CASSSGQGANTEAFF
NA | TRBJ2-7 | TRBD2 | TRBV29-1 | TGCAGCGGCGCACGTTCCGTGCGGGAGAGCAACGAGCAGTACTTC | CSGARSVRESNEQYF
NA | TRBJ2-3 | TRBD2 | TRBV4-1 | TGCGCCAGCAGCCATCCCCCCGGAGCGGGGCCCCAACGGTGGCAGTATTTT | CASSHPPGAGPQRWQYF
NA | TRBJ2-7 | TRBD2 | TRBV13 | TGTGCCAGCAGCCTCCGGACTAGCGGGAGCCGCTACGAGCAGTACTTC | CASSLRTSGSRYEQYF
NA | TRBJ1-4 | NA | TRBV7-9 | TGTTCCAGCAGCGGGGACATCGAAAAACTGTTTTTT | CSSSGDIEKLFF
once | TRBJ2-4 | TRBD2 | TRBV23-1 | TGCGGCACAGGGACTAGCGGGATCCTCACAGACATTCAGTACTTC | CGTGTSGILTDIQYF
NA | TRBJ1-5 | TRBD1 | TRBV10-1 | TGCGCCAGCAGTGTTAAAGGACAGGGGAGGAATCAGCCCCAGCATTTT | CASSVKGQGRNQPQHF
NA | TRBJ2-5 | TRBD2 | TRBV5-1 | TGCGCCAGCAGCTCGACTAGCGAAGGGGAGCAGTACTTC | CASSSTSEGEQYF
NA | TRBJ2-7 | NA | TRBV20-1 | TGCAGTGCTTTAGACAGCTACGAGCAGTACTTC | CSALDSYEQYF
few | TRBJ1-3 | NA | TRBV6-5 | TGTGCCAGCAGCCCCGGAGGGACTGGAAACACCATATATTTT | CASSPGGTGNTIYF
NA | TRBJ1-1 | TRBD1 | TRBV18 | TGTGCCAGCTCACCACGACAGGGAAACACTGAAGCTTTCTTT | CASSPRQGNTEAFF
NA | TRBJ1-5 | TRBD1 | TRBV28 | TGTGCCAGCAGTTTGGTCGGGGGGACAGGGGGCTATCAGCCCCAGCATTTT | CASSLVGGTGGYQPQHF
few | TRBJ2-1 | TRBD2 | TRBV30 | TGTGCCTGGAGAGCTAGCGGGAGTAGAAATGAGCAGTTCTTC | CAWRASGSRNEQFF